A single sample is the source of the 11 T cell receptor beta chains below, sequenced in a study of cytomegalovirus exposure and HLA in healthy donors. The PCR made use of 60 Vbeta and 13 Jbeta primers. Measured with immunoSEQ multiplex PCR; TCRdb has only the in-frame clones, and not every one. The sample shows some 200,000 clones, approximately 78% of them seen only once. The sample consisted of PBMCs. The receptor source for this set is a woman aged 50 to 60 in good health and CMV-seropositive.

The chain combines TRBV6-1 with TRBJ2-5; weak D call: TRBD1 (5 bases). The CDR3 length is 13 residues. Trimming cost V 5 bases and J 5 bases, with 12 bases left between them. In germline, CDR1 is MNHNS, CDR2 SASEGT. The CDR3 sequence is CASSSQGGETQYF. The CDR3 DNA sequence: TGTGCCAGCAGTTCCCAGGGTGGTGAGACCCAGTACTTC.

V gene TRBV18 combines with J gene TRBJ2-5; 9 nucleotides match TRBD1. The trim removed 6 bases at V and 5 bases at J, leaving 7 bases unmatched. Germline loops: CDR1 KGHSH, CDR2 LQKENI. The CDR3 spans 14 residues. The CDR3 region has the DNA TGTGCCAGCTCGCCGACAGGGGGTCTTGAGACCCAGTACTTC. Translating gives CASSPTGGLETQYF.

The genes are TRBV7-8 and TRBJ2-7; 10 bases fit TRBD1. Germline V gene lookup returns CDR1 SGHVS and CDR2 FQNEAQ. This CDR3 is built from 15 residues. Germline trimming cut 6 bases from V and 0 bases from J; bases unmatched to any gene: 5. CDR3 coding DNA: TGTGCCAGCAGACGCGGGACAGGGGTCTCCTACGAGCAGTACTTC. Residues: CASRRGTGVSYEQYF.

This rearrangement joins TRBV28 to TRBJ2-2, with 10 bases identical to TRBD1. The germline V gene has CDR1 MDHEN and CDR2 SYDVKM. V lost 6 bases and J lost 5; bases outside the gene matches: 6. This CDR3 spans 15 amino acids. CDR3 in DNA: TGTGCCAGCAGGATACCGGGACAGGGGACCGGGGAGCTGTTTTTT. It encodes CASRIPGQGTGELFF. Looking up the rest from reference TRBV28 and TRBJ2-2 gives the full variable domain: DVKVTQSSRYLVKRTGEKVFLECVQDMDHENMFWYRQDPGLGLRLIYFSYDVKMKEKGDIPEGYSVSREKKERFSLILESASTNQTSMYLCASRIPGQGTGELFFGEGSRLTVL.

This clone showed up just once. The rearrangement joins TRBV30 to TRBJ2-5; no clear D gene. This CDR3 contains 13 residues. Deletions cut 1 base from V and 3 bases from J, with 9 bases between. CDR1 and CDR2 (germline): GTSNPN, SVGIG (reference sequence). The CDR3 protein is CAWSAQKKETQYF. Written as DNA, the CDR3 is TGTGCCTGGAGTGCACAGAAAAAAGAGACCCAGTACTTC.

This chain connects TRBV9 to TRBJ2-3, with 8 bases matching TRBD2. The CDR3 length is 16 residues. J lost 2 bases, V lost 0 bases, and 5 bases had no gene match. The germline V gene encodes CDR1 SGDLS and CDR2 YYNGEE. The CDR3 DNA reads TGTGCCAGCAGCGTAGAAACGGGGGGGGTCACAGATACGCAGTATTTT. Translated, it gives CASSVETGGVTDTQYF.

The genes are TRBV7-9 and TRBJ2-5; 9 bases agree with TRBD1. Germline V lookup: CDR1 SEHNR, CDR2 FQNEAQ (reference sequence). Trimming removed 5 bases from V and 5 bases from J; junction bases left unmatched: 9. The CDR3 runs 15 residues. The CDR3 DNA follows: TGTGCCAGCAGCCCGGACAGGGGCTGGTATGAGACCCAGTACTTC. It codes for CASSPDRGWYETQYF.

The chain recombines TRBV14 with TRBJ1-2, with unresolved D. CDR3 length equals 12 residues. Trimming shortened V by 1 base and J by 5 bases, and 5 bases separated the two germline ends. CDR1 is SGHDN and CDR2 is FVKESK in the germline V gene. The CDR3 nucleotides read TGTGCCAGCAGCCAAGGCGCATATGGCTACACCTTC. Its translation: CASSQGAYGYTF.

The J gene is TRBJ2-7, the V gene TRBV11-2; 7 nucleotides align to TRBD2. There are 14 residues in the CDR3. Germline V gene data show CDR1 as SGHAT and CDR2 as FQNNGV. V gave up 0 bases and J gave up 11 bases; unmatched junction bases: 10. The CDR3 DNA follows: TGTGCCAGCAGCTTAGATCTTGCGTCAGGGAGGGAGTACTTC. It translates to CASSLDLASGREYF.

The V and J genes are TRBV29-1 and TRBJ1-2, with 8 bases lining up with TRBD1. The ends lost 1 base at V and 6 bases at J; junction bases unmatched: 13. CDR1 SQVTM and CDR2 ANQGSEA come from the germline V gene. This CDR3 comprises 16 residues. The CDR3 DNA sequence: TGCAGCGTTGAAGGGGCGCAGGGGGCTGGGTTTGATGGCTACACCTTC. This codes for CSVEGAQGAGFDGYTF.

Written as DNA, the CDR3 is TGTGCCAGCAGCGTAGCCGGGGCTAGCGGGGCCCCAGATACGCAGTATTTT. It yields the protein CASSVAGASGAPDTQYF. The J gene is TRBJ2-3, the V gene TRBV9; TRBD2 aligns across 9 bases. The V gene's germline CDR1 is SGDLS and CDR2 YYNGEE. The CDR3 is 17 residues long. V was clipped by 0 bases and J by 4 bases; unmatched bases: 9.